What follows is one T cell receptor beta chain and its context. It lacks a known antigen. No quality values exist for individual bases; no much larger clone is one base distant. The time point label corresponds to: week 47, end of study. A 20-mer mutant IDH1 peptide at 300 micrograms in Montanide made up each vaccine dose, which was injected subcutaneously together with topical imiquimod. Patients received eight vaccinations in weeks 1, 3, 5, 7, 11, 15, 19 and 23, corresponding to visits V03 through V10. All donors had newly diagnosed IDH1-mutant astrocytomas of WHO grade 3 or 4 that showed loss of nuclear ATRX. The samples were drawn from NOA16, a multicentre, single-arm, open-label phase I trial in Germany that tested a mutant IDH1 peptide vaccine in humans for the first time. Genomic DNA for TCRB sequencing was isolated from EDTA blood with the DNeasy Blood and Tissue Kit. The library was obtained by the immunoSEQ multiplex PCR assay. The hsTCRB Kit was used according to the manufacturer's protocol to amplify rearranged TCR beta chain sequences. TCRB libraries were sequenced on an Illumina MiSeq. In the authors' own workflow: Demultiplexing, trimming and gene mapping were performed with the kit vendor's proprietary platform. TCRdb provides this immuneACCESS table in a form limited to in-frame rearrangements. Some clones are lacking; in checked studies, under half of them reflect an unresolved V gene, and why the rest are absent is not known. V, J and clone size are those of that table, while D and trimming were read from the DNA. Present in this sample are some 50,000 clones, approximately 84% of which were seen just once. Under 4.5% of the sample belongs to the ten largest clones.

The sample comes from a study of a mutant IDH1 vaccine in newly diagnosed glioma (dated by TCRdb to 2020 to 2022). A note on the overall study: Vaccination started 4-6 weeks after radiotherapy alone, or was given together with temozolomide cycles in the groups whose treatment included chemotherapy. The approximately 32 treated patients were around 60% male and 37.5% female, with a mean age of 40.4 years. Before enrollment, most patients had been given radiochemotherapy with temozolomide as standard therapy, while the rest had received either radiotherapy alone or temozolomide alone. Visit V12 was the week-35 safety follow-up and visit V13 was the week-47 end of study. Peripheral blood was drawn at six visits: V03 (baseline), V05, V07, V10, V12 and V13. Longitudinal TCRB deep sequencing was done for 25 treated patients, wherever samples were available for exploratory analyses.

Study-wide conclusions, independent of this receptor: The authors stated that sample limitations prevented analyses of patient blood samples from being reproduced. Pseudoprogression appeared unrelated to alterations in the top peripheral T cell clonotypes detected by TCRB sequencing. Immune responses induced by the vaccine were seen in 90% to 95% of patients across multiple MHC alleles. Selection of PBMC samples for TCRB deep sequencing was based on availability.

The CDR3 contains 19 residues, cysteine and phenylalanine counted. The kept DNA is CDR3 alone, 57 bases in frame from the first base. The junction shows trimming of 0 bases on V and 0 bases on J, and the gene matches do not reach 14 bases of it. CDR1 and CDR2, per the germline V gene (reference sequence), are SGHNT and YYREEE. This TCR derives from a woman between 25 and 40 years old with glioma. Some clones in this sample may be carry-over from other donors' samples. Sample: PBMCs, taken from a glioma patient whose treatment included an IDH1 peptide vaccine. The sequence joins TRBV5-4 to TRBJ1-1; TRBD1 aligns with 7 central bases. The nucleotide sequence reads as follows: TGTGCCAGCAGCTTGGGGGGCGGGGACAGCCTTCACTTGAACACTGAAGCTTTCTTT. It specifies CASSLGGGDSLHLNTEAFF.